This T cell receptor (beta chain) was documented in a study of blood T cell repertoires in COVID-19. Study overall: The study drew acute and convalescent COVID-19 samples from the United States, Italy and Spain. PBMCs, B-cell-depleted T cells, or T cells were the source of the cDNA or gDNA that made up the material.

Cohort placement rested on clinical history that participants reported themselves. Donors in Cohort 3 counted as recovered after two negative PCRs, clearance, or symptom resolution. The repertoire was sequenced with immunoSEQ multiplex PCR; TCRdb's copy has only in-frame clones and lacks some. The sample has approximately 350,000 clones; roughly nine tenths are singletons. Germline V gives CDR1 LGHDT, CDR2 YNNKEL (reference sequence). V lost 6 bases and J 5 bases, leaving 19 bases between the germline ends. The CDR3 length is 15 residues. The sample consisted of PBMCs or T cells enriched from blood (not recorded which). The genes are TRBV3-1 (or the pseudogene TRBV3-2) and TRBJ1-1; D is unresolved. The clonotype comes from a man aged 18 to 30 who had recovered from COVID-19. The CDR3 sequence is CASSLQNWYPTEAFF. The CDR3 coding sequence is TGTGCCAGCAGTCTACAGAATTGGTACCCGACTGAAGCTTTCTTT.